The present T cell receptor beta chain was sequenced within a study of blood T cells in healthy people across ages. Points from the study as a whole: The long-lived group displayed more naive CD4+ cells, plus higher diversity, than the aged donors did. Calculation of diversity from one million T cells yielded estimates considered to be underestimates.

The length of the CDR3 is 16 residues. V shed 2 bases, J shed 5 bases, and the junction held 4 bases outside the gene matches. Germline V gene data show CDR1 as MNHEY and CDR2 as SMNVEV (reference sequence). Then a second PCR, running about 7 to 11 cycles, was carried out with a sample-barcoded 5' primer and a J-beta primer mix. Sequencing yielded, for each sample, at least 3 million paired-end reads carrying CDR3. TCRdb itself ran the 5' RACE reads through MiXCR, one entry per CDR3 protein. The repertoire includes under 850,000 distinct CDR3 sequences, under 40% of them detected once, and 10% to 15% sits in the top ten. About this clonotype itself: Its antigen is not identified.

Input material: blood. The chain links TRBV27 to TRBJ1-4, with 11 bases identical to TRBD1. The sequence was obtained from a man between 18 and 29 years old in good health. CDR3 bases: TGTGCCAGCAGTTTAATCGGACAGGGGGCGAATGAAAAACTGTTTTTT. The encoded protein is CASSLIGQGANEKLFF. Drawing the rest from reference TRBV27 and TRBJ1-4, the complete variable domain is EAQVTQNPRYLITVTGKKLTVTCSQNMNHEYMSWYRQDPGLGLRQIYYSMNVEVTDKGDVPEGYKVSRKEKRNFPLILESPSPNQTSLYFCASSLIGQGANEKLFFGSGTQLSVL.